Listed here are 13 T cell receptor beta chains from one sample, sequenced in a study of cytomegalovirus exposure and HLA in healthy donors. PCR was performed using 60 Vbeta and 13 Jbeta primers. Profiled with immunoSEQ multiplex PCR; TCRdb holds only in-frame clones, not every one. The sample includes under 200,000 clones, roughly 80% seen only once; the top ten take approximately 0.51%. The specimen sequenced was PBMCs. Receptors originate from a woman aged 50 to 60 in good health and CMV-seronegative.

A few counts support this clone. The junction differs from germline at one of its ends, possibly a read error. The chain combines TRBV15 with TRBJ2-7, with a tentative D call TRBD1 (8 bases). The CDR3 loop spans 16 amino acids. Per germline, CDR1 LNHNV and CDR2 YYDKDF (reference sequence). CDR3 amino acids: CATRRGGAGGSYEQYF. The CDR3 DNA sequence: TGTGCCACCAGGAGAGGGGGGGCAGGGGGCAGCTACGAGCAGTACTTC.

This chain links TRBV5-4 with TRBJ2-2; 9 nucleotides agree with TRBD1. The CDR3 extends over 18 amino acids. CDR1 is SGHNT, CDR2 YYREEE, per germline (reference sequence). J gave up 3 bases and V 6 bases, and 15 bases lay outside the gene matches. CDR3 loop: CASTPFPTTGGDTGELFF. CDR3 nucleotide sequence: TGTGCCAGCACCCCCTTCCCCACGACAGGGGGGGACACCGGGGAGCTGTTTTTT.

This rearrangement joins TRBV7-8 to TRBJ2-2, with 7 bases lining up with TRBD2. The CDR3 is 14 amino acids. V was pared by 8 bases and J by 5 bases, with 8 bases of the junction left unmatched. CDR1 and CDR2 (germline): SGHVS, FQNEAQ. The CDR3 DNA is TGTGCCAGCTGGGAGGGGCTTGAGACCGGGGAGCTGTTTTTT. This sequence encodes CASWEGLETGELFF.

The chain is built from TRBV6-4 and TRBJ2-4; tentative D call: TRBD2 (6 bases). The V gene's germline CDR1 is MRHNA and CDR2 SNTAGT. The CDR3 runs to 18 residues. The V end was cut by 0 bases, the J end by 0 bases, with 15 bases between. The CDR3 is CASSDSSRRGIAKNIQYF. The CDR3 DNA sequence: TGTGCCAGCAGTGACTCGAGTCGGAGGGGCATAGCCAAAAACATTCAGTACTTC.

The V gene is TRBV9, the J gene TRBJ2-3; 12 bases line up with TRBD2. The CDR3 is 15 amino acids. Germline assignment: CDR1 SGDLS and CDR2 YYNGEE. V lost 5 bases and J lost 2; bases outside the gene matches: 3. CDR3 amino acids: CASSGLAGYTDTQYF. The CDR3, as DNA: TGTGCCAGCAGTGGACTAGCGGGGTACACAGATACGCAGTATTTT. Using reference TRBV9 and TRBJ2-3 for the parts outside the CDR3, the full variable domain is DSGVTQTPKHLITATGQRVTLRCSPRSGDLSVYWYQQSLDQGLQFLIQYYNGEERAKGNILERFSAQQFPDLHSELNLSSLELGDSALYFCASSGLAGYTDTQYFGPGTRLTVL.

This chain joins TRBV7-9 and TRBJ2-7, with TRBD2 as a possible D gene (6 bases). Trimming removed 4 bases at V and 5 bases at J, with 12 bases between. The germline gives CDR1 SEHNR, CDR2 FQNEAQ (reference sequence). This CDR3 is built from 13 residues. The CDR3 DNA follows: TGTGCCAGCAGCTCCGGGACTTCCGACGAGCAGTACTTC. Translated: CASSSGTSDEQYF.

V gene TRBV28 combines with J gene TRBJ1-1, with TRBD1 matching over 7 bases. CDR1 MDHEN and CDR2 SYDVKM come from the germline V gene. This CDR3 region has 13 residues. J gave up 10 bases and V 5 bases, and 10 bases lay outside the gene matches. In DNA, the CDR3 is TGTGCCAGCAGTACGTACAGGGGACGTGCAGCTTTCTTT. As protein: CASSTYRGRAAFF.

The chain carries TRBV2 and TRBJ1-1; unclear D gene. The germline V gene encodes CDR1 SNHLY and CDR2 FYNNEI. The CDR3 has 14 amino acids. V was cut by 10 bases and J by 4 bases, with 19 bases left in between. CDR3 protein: CATLVRPRGTEAFF. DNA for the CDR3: TGTGCCACCCTAGTGAGACCACGGGGCACTGAAGCTTTCTTT. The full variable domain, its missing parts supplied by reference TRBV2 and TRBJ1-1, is EPEVTQTPSHQVTQMGQEVILRCVPISNHLYFYWYRQILGQKVEFLVSFYNNEISEKSEIFDDQFSVERPDGSNFTLKIRSTKLEDSAMYFCATLVRPRGTEAFFGQGTRLTVV.

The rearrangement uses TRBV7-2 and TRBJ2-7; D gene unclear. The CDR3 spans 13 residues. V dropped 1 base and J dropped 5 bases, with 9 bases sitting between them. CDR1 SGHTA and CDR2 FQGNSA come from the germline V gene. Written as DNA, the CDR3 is TGTGCCAGCAGCTTAGACAACGTACACGAGCAGTACTTC. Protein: CASSLDNVHEQYF.

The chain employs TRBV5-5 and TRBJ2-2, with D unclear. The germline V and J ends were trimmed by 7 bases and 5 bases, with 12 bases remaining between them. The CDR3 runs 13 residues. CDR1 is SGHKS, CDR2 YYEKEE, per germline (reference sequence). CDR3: CASGRVETGELFF. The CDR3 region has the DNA TGTGCCAGCGGTCGGGTGGAAACCGGGGAGCTGTTTTTT.

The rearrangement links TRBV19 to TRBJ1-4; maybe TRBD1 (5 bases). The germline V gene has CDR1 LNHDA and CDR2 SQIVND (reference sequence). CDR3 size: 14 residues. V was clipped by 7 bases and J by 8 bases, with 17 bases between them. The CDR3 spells CASTPTVTSEKLFF. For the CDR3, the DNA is TGTGCCAGTACCCCGACAGTGACCTCCGAAAAACTGTTTTTT.

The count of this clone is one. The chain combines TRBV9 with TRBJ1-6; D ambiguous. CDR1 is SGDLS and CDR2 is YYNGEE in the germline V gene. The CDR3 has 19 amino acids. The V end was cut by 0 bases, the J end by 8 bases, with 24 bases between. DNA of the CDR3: TGTGCCAGCAGCGTAGAGCCGAACCTCCCCTACGCGGGGTATTCACCCCTCCACTTT. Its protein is CASSVEPNLPYAGYSPLHF.

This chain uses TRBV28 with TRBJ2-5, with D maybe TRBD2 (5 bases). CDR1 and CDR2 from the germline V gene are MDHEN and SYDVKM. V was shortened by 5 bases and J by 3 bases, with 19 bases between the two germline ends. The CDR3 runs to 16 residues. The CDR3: CASSAPGIELKETQYF. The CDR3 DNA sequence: TGTGCCAGCAGTGCCCCCGGGATAGAACTTAAAGAGACCCAGTACTTC.